Given below is one T cell receptor delta chain in context. A far larger clone is one base from this, pointing to a likely read error. The identical CDR3 is also encoded by other nucleotide sequences in the sample. V gave up 3 bases and J gave up 1 base, with 36 bases separating them. This CDR3 region has 21 residues. In germline, CDR1 is TVYSNPD, CDR2 GDNSRS (reference sequence). TCRdb fed the RT-PCR reads to CATT. Among a few hundred delta-chain clones listed, around a quarter were seen once. These data belong to a study of gammadelta T cells in human blood. This TCR was sampled from a human donor. This rearrangement joins TRDV3 to TRDJ1; D might be TRDD3 (6 bases). Sequencing used non-Vgamma9Vdelta2 gamma-delta T cells from adult blood. The CDR3 DNA reads as TGTGCCTTGGGGGCTACTAGTTCTACTGGAGGATACCCTCCATTCACCGATAAACTCATCTTT. Protein: CALGATSSTGGYPPFTDKLIF.